A selection of T cell receptor beta chains follows, all from one sample in a study of blood T cell repertoires in COVID-19. This table comes from immunoSEQ multiplex PCR, and its TCRdb copy is limited to in-frame clones, with some not included. The sample contains 95,000 to 110,000 clones, more than 75% of which appear only once. Sequenced material: peripheral blood. Receptors originate from a middle-aged man with acute or convalescent COVID-19. The CDR3 runs from the conserved cysteine through the conserved F or W. Each record gives: V gene, clone size, D gene, J gene, CDR3 protein, CDR3 DNA. A D gene is named only where the DNA matches it firmly. Only some rows state a clone size, as once, few, many or a class for expanded clones.

v_gene: TRBV4-1
abundance: .
d_gene: .
j_gene: TRBJ2-7
CDR3aa: CASSQEVAYEQYF
CDR3nt: TGCGCCAGCAGCCAAGAGGTAGCTTACGAGCAGTACTTC

v_gene: TRBV6-5
abundance: once
d_gene: .
j_gene: TRBJ1-3
CDR3aa: CASSLAGLPGNTIYF
CDR3nt: TGTGCCAGCAGCCTGGCTGGGCTCCCTGGAAACACCATATATTTT

v_gene: TRBV7-2
abundance: .
d_gene: TRBD2
j_gene: TRBJ2-2
CDR3aa: CASSVAGGPVGTGELFF
CDR3nt: TGTGCCAGCAGTGTGGCGGGAGGGCCCGTGGGAACCGGGGAGCTGTTTTTT

v_gene: TRBV27
abundance: .
d_gene: TRBD2
j_gene: TRBJ2-3
CDR3aa: CASGLAQTTDTQYF
CDR3nt: TGTGCCAGCGGACTAGCGCAAACCACAGATACGCAGTATTTT

v_gene: TRBV24-1
abundance: .
d_gene: TRBD1
j_gene: TRBJ1-5
CDR3aa: CATSDSGQGAGQPQHF
CDR3nt: TGTGCCACCAGTGATTCTGGACAGGGGGCAGGACAGCCCCAGCATTTT

v_gene: TRBV10-3
abundance: few
d_gene: TRBD1
j_gene: TRBJ1-5
CDR3aa: CAIRAQGAGGNQPQHF
CDR3nt: TGTGCCATCAGGGCACAGGGGGCAGGAGGCAATCAGCCCCAGCATTTT

v_gene: TRBV28
abundance: .
d_gene: .
j_gene: TRBJ1-4
CDR3aa: CASQGATNEKLFF
CDR3nt: TGTGCCAGCCAAGGGGCTACTAATGAAAAACTGTTTTTT

v_gene: TRBV5-1
abundance: .
d_gene: .
j_gene: TRBJ2-3
CDR3aa: CARRRGGAGDTQYF
CDR3nt: TGCGCCCGCCGTAGGGGGGGGGCCGGAGATACGCAGTATTTT

v_gene: TRBV2
abundance: .
d_gene: TRBD1
j_gene: TRBJ1-6
CDR3aa: CARGQGEGTLHF
CDR3nt: TGTGCCAGGGGACAGGGAGAGGGGACCCTCCACTTT

v_gene: TRBV10-2
abundance: .
d_gene: .
j_gene: TRBJ1-5
CDR3aa: CASRQGGNQPQHF
CDR3nt: TGCGCCAGCAGGCAGGGTGGTAATCAGCCCCAGCATTTT

v_gene: TRBV5-8
abundance: .
d_gene: .
j_gene: TRBJ1-2
CDR3aa: CASSLSGGRSGYTF
CDR3nt: TGTGCCAGCAGCTTGAGCGGGGGGCGTAGCGGCTACACCTTC

v_gene: TRBV6-6
abundance: .
d_gene: TRBD1
j_gene: TRBJ2-7
CDR3aa: CASSYSGGATYEQYF
CDR3nt: TGTGCCAGCAGTTACTCAGGGGGCGCGACCTACGAGCAGTACTTC

v_gene: TRBV5-6
abundance: once
d_gene: .
j_gene: TRBJ2-1
CDR3aa: CASSLGLASDEQFF
CDR3nt: TGTGCCAGCAGCTTGGGGCTAGCGAGCGATGAGCAGTTCTTC

v_gene: TRBV29-1
abundance: .
d_gene: .
j_gene: TRBJ2-3
CDR3aa: CSVNSGFTDTQYF
CDR3nt: TGCAGCGTTAATAGCGGTTTCACAGATACGCAGTATTTT

v_gene: TRBV20-1
abundance: .
d_gene: .
j_gene: TRBJ2-7
CDR3aa: CSARAGSEQYF
CDR3nt: TGCAGTGCTAGAGCCGGGTCCGAGCAGTACTTC

v_gene: TRBV15
abundance: .
d_gene: TRBD2
j_gene: TRBJ2-1
CDR3aa: CATSRDRRTSGPNEQFF
CDR3nt: TGTGCCACCAGCAGAGATCGGCGGACTAGCGGCCCCAATGAGCAGTTCTTC

v_gene: TRBV10-1
abundance: .
d_gene: .
j_gene: TRBJ1-1
CDR3aa: CASSEGLGQHTEAFF
CDR3nt: TGCGCCAGCAGTGAAGGACTCGGACAGCACACTGAAGCTTTCTTT

v_gene: TRBV7-2
abundance: .
d_gene: TRBD2
j_gene: TRBJ2-1
CDR3aa: CASSLGLAGGREQFF
CDR3nt: TGTGCCAGCAGCTTAGGACTAGCGGGAGGTAGGGAGCAGTTCTTC

v_gene: TRBV5-6
abundance: .
d_gene: TRBD2
j_gene: TRBJ2-7
CDR3aa: CASSLGGMGYEQYF
CDR3nt: TGTGCCAGCAGCCTCGGGGGGATGGGCTACGAGCAGTACTTC

v_gene: TRBV11-2
abundance: once
d_gene: .
j_gene: TRBJ2-5
CDR3aa: CASSSLLRDQETQYF
CDR3nt: TGTGCCAGCAGCTCCCTTCTCCGGGACCAAGAGACCCAGTACTTC

v_gene: TRBV5-1
abundance: few
d_gene: .
j_gene: TRBJ1-6
CDR3aa: CASSPGRGQIGDSPLHF
CDR3nt: TGCGCCAGCAGCCCCGGTCGAGGACAGATTGGCGATTCACCCCTCCACTTT

v_gene: TRBV20-1
abundance: .
d_gene: TRBD2
j_gene: TRBJ2-7
CDR3aa: CSASRGRDPHEQYF
CDR3nt: TGCAGTGCTAGTAGAGGGAGGGACCCTCACGAGCAGTACTTC

v_gene: TRBV7-9
abundance: .
d_gene: TRBD2
j_gene: TRBJ2-5
CDR3aa: CASSYGGVETQYF
CDR3nt: TGTGCCAGCAGCTACGGGGGGGTGGAGACCCAGTACTTC

v_gene: TRBV27
abundance: .
d_gene: TRBD2
j_gene: TRBJ2-1
CDR3aa: CASTFGTSVTSSYNEQFF
CDR3nt: TGTGCCAGCACCTTTGGGACTAGCGTCACGAGCTCCTACAATGAGCAGTTCTTC

v_gene: TRBV15
abundance: .
d_gene: .
j_gene: TRBJ1-4
CDR3aa: CATSRDGREDEKLFF
CDR3nt: TGTGCCACCAGCAGAGATGGCAGGGAGGATGAAAAACTGTTTTTT

v_gene: TRBV21-1
abundance: .
d_gene: .
j_gene: TRBJ2-2
CDR3aa: CASSTRAGGTYTGELFF
CDR3nt: TGTGCCAGCAGCACTCGAGCGGGAGGGACTTACACCGGGGAGCTGTTTTTT

v_gene: TRBV29-1
abundance: .
d_gene: TRBD1
j_gene: TRBJ1-2
CDR3aa: CSASRGQSGGYTF
CDR3nt: TGCAGCGCCAGCAGGGGGCAGTCCGGAGGCTACACCTTC

v_gene: TRBV5-1
abundance: .
d_gene: TRBD1
j_gene: TRBJ2-7
CDR3aa: CASSGDRGSYEQYF
CDR3nt: TGCGCCAGCAGCGGTGACAGGGGCTCCTACGAGCAGTACTTC

v_gene: TRBV28
abundance: .
d_gene: TRBD1
j_gene: TRBJ1-4
CDR3aa: CASSFPGGGEKLFF
CDR3nt: TGTGCCAGCAGTTTCCCAGGGGGCGGCGAAAAACTGTTTTTT

v_gene: TRBV24-1
abundance: .
d_gene: .
j_gene: TRBJ2-3
CDR3aa: CATARAGSTDTQYF
CDR3nt: TGTGCCACCGCGAGGGCGGGGAGCACAGATACGCAGTATTTT

v_gene: TRBV6-5
abundance: few
d_gene: .
j_gene: TRBJ2-5
CDR3aa: CASRSDETQYF
CDR3nt: TGTGCCAGCAGAAGCGACGAGACCCAGTACTTC

v_gene: TRBV10-3
abundance: .
d_gene: TRBD1
j_gene: TRBJ2-7
CDR3aa: CAITRGEGQGNEQYF
CDR3nt: TGTGCCATCACCCGAGGGGAGGGACAGGGAAACGAGCAGTACTTC

v_gene: TRBV5-1
abundance: .
d_gene: .
j_gene: TRBJ1-6
CDR3aa: CASSLQGSYNSPLHF
CDR3nt: TGCGCCAGCAGCCTGCAGGGATCCTATAATTCACCCCTCCACTTT

v_gene: TRBV6-5
abundance: .
d_gene: TRBD2
j_gene: TRBJ2-5
CDR3aa: CASRSRLAGAGTQYF
CDR3nt: TGTGCCAGCAGGTCCCGACTAGCGGGAGCAGGGACCCAGTACTTC

v_gene: TRBV5-5
abundance: once
d_gene: .
j_gene: TRBJ1-2
CDR3aa: CASSFSGALNYGYTF
CDR3nt: TGTGCCAGCAGCTTTAGTGGGGCCTTGAACTATGGCTACACCTTC

v_gene: TRBV3-1/TRBV3-2
abundance: .
d_gene: TRBD2
j_gene: TRBJ2-2
CDR3aa: CASSRRWVGRAAGELFF
CDR3nt: TGTGCCAGCAGCCGGAGGTGGGTCGGGAGGGCCGCCGGGGAGCTGTTTTTT

v_gene: TRBV2
abundance: .
d_gene: TRBD2
j_gene: TRBJ2-5
CDR3aa: CARGVAGKTQYF
CDR3nt: TGTGCCAGGGGGGTAGCGGGGAAGACCCAGTACTTC

v_gene: TRBV2
abundance: .
d_gene: .
j_gene: TRBJ2-5
CDR3aa: CASISVGDVETQYF
CDR3nt: TGTGCCAGCATCAGCGTTGGAGATGTAGAGACCCAGTACTTC

v_gene: TRBV7-9
abundance: .
d_gene: .
j_gene: TRBJ2-2
CDR3aa: CASRPNKGAGELFF
CDR3nt: TGTGCCAGCAGGCCCAATAAAGGAGCCGGGGAGCTGTTTTTT

v_gene: TRBV6-2/TRBV6-3
abundance: once
d_gene: TRBD2
j_gene: TRBJ2-3
CDR3aa: CASSFPLAGGPDTQYF
CDR3nt: TGTGCCAGCAGTTTCCCACTAGCGGGAGGTCCAGATACGCAGTATTTT

v_gene: TRBV19
abundance: .
d_gene: .
j_gene: TRBJ2-2
CDR3aa: CASSIEGIGELFF
CDR3nt: TGTGCCAGTAGTATAGAGGGCATCGGGGAGCTGTTTTTT